These T cell receptor beta chains were read from a single sample in a study of blood T cell repertoires in COVID-19. Only in-frame clones appear in the TCRdb table, and some are missing; sequencing was by immunoSEQ multiplex PCR. The sample records around 300,000 clones, 91% being singletons. Sequenced material: peripheral blood. Source of these receptors: a woman aged 25 to 39 with COVID-19, enrolled during active disease. CDR3s include the opening cysteine and the closing phenylalanine or tryptophan. The D gene is left open where the match is weak. Size is stated for part of the rows, as once, few or many counts, or as a class when the clone is expanded.

>TRBD1|TRBJ1-3|-|TRBV14
CASSPGTVFSGNTIYF
TGTGCCAGCAGCCCCGGGACAGTCTTCTCTGGAAACACCATATATTTT
>-|TRBJ2-2|-|TRBV5-1
CASSLVQGNTGELFF
TGCGCCAGCAGCTTGGTTCAGGGGAACACCGGGGAGCTGTTTTTT
>TRBD1|TRBJ2-1|once|TRBV19
CASSNPPGQGTNEQFF
TGTGCCAGTAGTAACCCGCCGGGACAGGGGACCAATGAGCAGTTCTTC
>-|TRBJ1-1|-|TRBV29-1
CSANPGAGTEAFF
TGCAGCGCTAACCCCGGTGCTGGCACTGAAGCTTTCTTT
>-|TRBJ1-3|once|TRBV19
CASSIGGSGNTIYF
TGTGCCAGTAGTATTGGAGGCTCTGGAAACACCATATATTTT
>TRBD1|TRBJ2-5|-|TRBV3-1/TRBV3-2
CASSSPGNRGKVGKETQYF
TGTGCCAGCAGCTCCCCAGGAAACAGGGGGAAGGTGGGCAAAGAGACCCAGTACTTC
>-|TRBJ2-7|once|TRBV2
CASSGGESFSEQYF
TGTGCCAGCAGTGGGGGGGAGTCCTTCTCCGAGCAGTACTTC
>TRBD1|TRBJ1-1|-|TRBV30
CAWSTRQGGNTEAFF
TGTGCCTGGAGTACCCGACAGGGGGGGAACACTGAAGCTTTCTTT
>-|TRBJ1-5|-|TRBV28
CASSSDRLDQPQHF
TGTGCCAGCAGTTCGGACAGACTGGATCAGCCCCAGCATTTT
>TRBD2|TRBJ2-1|few|TRBV2
CATDRLADEQFF
TGTGCCACAGACCGACTAGCAGATGAGCAGTTCTTC
>TRBD1|TRBJ1-1|once|TRBV5-5
CASSLGLTGMNTEAFF
TGTGCCAGCAGCTTGGGTCTGACAGGGATGAACACTGAAGCTTTCTTT
>-|TRBJ1-4|once|TRBV5-1
CASSPGGAGEKLFF
TGCGCCAGCAGCCCGGGAGGGGCTGGTGAAAAACTGTTTTTT
>TRBD2|TRBJ2-3|-|TRBV3-1/TRBV3-2
CASSQAGTTSTDTQYF
TGTGCCAGCAGCCAAGCCGGGACTACCAGCACAGATACGCAGTATTTT
>-|TRBJ2-2|-|TRBV30
CAWSVATDTGELFF
TGTGCCTGGAGCGTCGCTACAGACACCGGGGAGCTGTTTTTT
>-|TRBJ2-7|-|TRBV27
CASSLSAGSHEQYF
TGTGCCAGCAGTTTATCGGCAGGGTCCCACGAGCAGTACTTC
>TRBD1|TRBJ1-2|-|TRBV7-9
CASSTGQGYGYTF
TGTGCCAGCAGCACGGGACAGGGCTATGGCTACACCTTC
>-|TRBJ2-7|-|TRBV10-1
CATSTGAPTKQYF
TGCGCCACCTCGACAGGAGCCCCTACGAAGCAGTACTTC
>-|TRBJ1-1|-|TRBV9
CASSREGLAEAFF
TGTGCCAGCAGCAGGGAGGGGTTGGCTGAAGCTTTCTTT
>TRBD1|TRBJ2-3|-|TRBV6-2/TRBV6-3
CASSLRTGGLDTQYF
TGTGCCAGCAGTTTGAGGACAGGGGGATTGGATACGCAGTATTTT
>TRBD2|TRBJ2-1|-|TRBV7-9
CASSLGREHPATNYNEQFF
TGTGCCAGCAGCTTGGGGCGGGAGCATCCCGCTACAAACTACAATGAGCAGTTCTTC
>-|TRBJ1-2|-|TRBV6-5
CASSYSQDGYTF
TGTGCCAGCAGTTACTCGCAGGATGGCTACACCTTC
>TRBD2|TRBJ2-5|-|TRBV7-9
CASSLWTSGQETQYF
TGTGCCAGCAGCCTATGGACTAGCGGCCAAGAGACCCAGTACTTC
>-|TRBJ1-2|-|TRBV5-4
CASSWDIGRDYGYTF
TGTGCCAGCAGCTGGGACATCGGTCGTGACTATGGCTACACCTTC
>TRBD2|TRBJ2-3|-|TRBV9
CASSVGGGQDTQYF
TGTGCCAGCAGCGTGGGCGGGGGTCAAGATACGCAGTATTTT
>-|TRBJ1-1|-|TRBV9
CASSPGTGTEAFF
TGTGCCAGCAGCCCCGGGACTGGGACTGAAGCTTTCTTT
>TRBD2|TRBJ2-7|-|TRBV6-1
CASSDDPGGYEQYF
TGTGCCAGCAGTGACGATCCGGGAGGGTACGAGCAGTACTTC
>TRBD2|TRBJ2-7|-|TRBV27
CASSPPGLGTYEQYF
TGTGCCAGCAGTCCGCCGGGACTAGGAACCTACGAGCAGTACTTC
>-|TRBJ2-1|-|TRBV5-1
CASRTGTSTYNEQFF
TGCGCCAGCAGAACCGGGACTTCAACCTACAATGAGCAGTTCTTC
>TRBD2|TRBJ2-1|-|TRBV2
CASSWTRTSGRPEQFF
TGTGCCAGCAGTTGGACTCGGACTAGCGGGAGACCTGAGCAGTTCTTC
>-|TRBJ1-1|-|TRBV2
CASRASGTTNTEAFF
TGTGCCAGCAGGGCGTCCGGGACAACCAACACTGAAGCTTTCTTT
>-|TRBJ1-5|few|TRBV2
CASSQRGGQPQHF
TGTGCCAGCAGCCAAAGGGGAGGTCAGCCCCAGCATTTT
>-|TRBJ2-2|few|TRBV14
CASAAAGVTGELFF
TGTGCCAGCGCTGCAGCAGGGGTGACCGGGGAGCTGTTTTTT
>TRBD1|TRBJ1-5|few|TRBV7-6
CASSPTLGQGGGYQPQHF
TGTGCCAGCAGCCCGACGCTGGGACAGGGGGGCGGGTATCAGCCCCAGCATTTT
>TRBD2|TRBJ2-1|few|TRBV29-1
CSVGLAGNSYNEQFF
TGCAGCGTGGGACTAGCGGGGAACTCCTACAATGAGCAGTTCTTC
>TRBD2|TRBJ2-3|-|TRBV4-1
CASSQPFPGLAGGTDTQYF
TGCGCCAGCAGCCAACCTTTCCCCGGACTAGCGGGAGGAACAGATACGCAGTATTTT
>TRBD1|TRBJ2-7|-|TRBV5-1
CASSLVGTGEYEQYF
TGCGCCAGCAGCTTGGTGGGGACAGGGGAATACGAGCAGTACTTC
>TRBD1|TRBJ1-2|-|TRBV25-1
CASSEYGTGGIYGYTF
TGTGCCAGCAGTGAATATGGGACAGGGGGGATCTATGGCTACACCTTC
>TRBD1|TRBJ1-2|-|TRBV5-1
CASTLRQGENGYTF
TGCGCCAGCACCCTGCGACAGGGGGAGAATGGCTACACCTTC